The 31 T cell receptor beta chains given below trace back to one sample, sequenced in a study of cytomegalovirus exposure and HLA in healthy donors. This PCR relied on a set of 60 Vbeta primers and 13 Jbeta primers. TCRdb's copy holds only in-frame clones and misses some; the assay was immunoSEQ multiplex PCR. The sample lists 75,000 to 95,000 clones; around 78% were seen once. Sequenced: PBMCs. These receptor sequences come from a male donor in good health and CMV-seropositive.

This chain uses TRBV5-1 with TRBJ2-3; weak D call: TRBD1 (5 bases). There are 14 residues in the CDR3. V was cut by 0 bases and J by 2 bases, with 7 bases left in between. The germline V gene encodes CDR1 SGHRS and CDR2 YFSETQ. This CDR3 reads CASSLEGYTDTQYF. The DNA of the CDR3 is TGCGCCAGCAGCTTGGAGGGGTACACAGATACGCAGTATTTT.

In this sample, this clone turned up a few times. This rearrangement joins TRBV6-5 to TRBJ2-7, with D perhaps TRBD2 (5 bases). Trimming removed 2 bases from V and 4 bases from J, with 18 bases in between. Germline V gene lookup returns CDR1 MNHEY and CDR2 SVGAGI. This CDR3 spans 16 amino acids. The CDR3 nucleotides read TGTGCCAGCAGTTACGCTGGAAGAGGGTTCGAGTACGAGCAGTACTTC. It translates to CASSYAGRGFEYEQYF.

This chain joins TRBV11-2 and TRBJ2-7, with 11 bases matching TRBD1. This CDR3 spans 14 amino acids. Germline values: CDR1 SGHAT, CDR2 FQNNGV. V dropped 7 bases and J dropped 4; count of bases not matched to a gene: 6. The CDR3 DNA sequence: TGTGCCAGCAACGAGGACAGGGGGCCGTACGAGCAGTACTTC. Translated, it gives CASNEDRGPYEQYF.

The chain recombines TRBV9 with TRBJ1-4, with 8 bases that match TRBD1. CDR1 and CDR2 (germline): SGDLS, YYNGEE. With V trimmed by 4 bases and J by 3 bases, 5 bases remained unmatched. CDR3 length equals 15 residues. CDR3 sequence: CASSKDRGANEKLFF. As DNA, the CDR3 is TGTGCCAGCAGCAAAGACAGGGGTGCTAATGAAAAACTGTTTTTT.

The chain combines TRBV30 with TRBJ2-3; 12 bases line up with TRBD2. V lost 3 bases, J lost 0 bases, and 4 bases stayed unmatched. This CDR3 contains 16 residues. CDR1 is GTSNPN and CDR2 is SVGIG in the germline V gene (reference sequence). The CDR3 loop is CAWSRTSGGSTDTQYF. DNA for the CDR3: TGTGCCTGGAGCCGAACTAGCGGGGGGAGCACAGATACGCAGTATTTT.

This chain links TRBV18 with TRBJ2-7; 13 nucleotides agree with TRBD2. Germline values: CDR1 KGHSH, CDR2 LQKENI. CDR3 length equals 15 residues. V lost 3 bases, J lost 3 bases, and 2 bases stayed unmatched. The DNA of the CDR3 is TGTGCCAGCTCACCCCGGACTAGCGGGAGCTACGAGCAGTACTTC. Translating gives CASSPRTSGSYEQYF.

The chain combines TRBV28 with TRBJ2-7; TRBD2 matches 8 bases. Looked up from germline, CDR1 is MDHEN and CDR2 is SYDVKM. The CDR3 runs 11 residues. Losses at the gene ends were 7 bases for V and 6 bases for J; bases not matched to a gene: 2. CDR3 in amino acids: CASTGGSEQYF. The CDR3 DNA reads TGTGCCAGCACGGGAGGGAGCGAGCAGTACTTC.

J is TRBJ1-4 and V is TRBV30; maybe TRBD1 (5 bases). Deletions cut 5 bases from V and 4 bases from J, with 23 bases between. Germline lookup yields CDR1 GTSNPN and CDR2 SVGIG (reference sequence). This CDR3 contains 17 residues. CDR3 bases: TGTGCCTGGCGGGAGAATCTACCGGGACTCCTTAATGAAAAACTGTTTTTT. It is translated as CAWRENLPGLLNEKLFF.

This clone was counted a single time. The genes are TRBV25-1 and TRBJ1-6, with a weak D call TRBD1 (6 bases). CDR3 size: 13 residues. Per the germline V gene, CDR1 is MGHDK and CDR2 is SYGVNS. V lost 9 bases to trimming and J lost 10 bases, with 16 bases between them. The DNA of the CDR3 is TGTGCCAGTCAGGGGCAAGGGACCTCACCCCTCCACTTT. Its translation: CASQGQGTSPLHF.

This clone showed up just once. The chain links TRBV6-5 to TRBJ2-1, with TRBD2 identical over 8 bases. Germline-derived CDR1 and CDR2 are MNHEY and SVGAGI. This CDR3 has 14 residues. V gave up 4 bases and J gave up 9 bases; unmatched junction bases: 8. CDR3 in amino acids: CASSLLTSESEQFF. CDR3 sequence (DNA): TGTGCCAGCAGTTTACTGACTAGCGAGAGTGAGCAGTTCTTC.

This chain links TRBV11-1 with TRBJ2-1, with a possible D match to TRBD2 (6 bases). Germline CDR1 SGHAT, CDR2 FQDESV (reference sequence). This CDR3 is 19 amino acids long. V was clipped by 3 bases and J by 4 bases, with 25 bases between them. CDR3: CASSLGPRLQAGLYNEQFF. CDR3 coding DNA: TGTGCCAGCAGCTTGGGGCCCCGATTGCAGGCGGGGCTTTACAATGAGCAGTTCTTC.

The rearrangement joins TRBV10-2 to TRBJ2-1; D is possibly TRBD2 (6 bases). The CDR3 sequence is 12 residues long. The V end lost 1 base, the J end lost 12 bases, and 10 bases lay between the germline ends. CDR1 and CDR2 (germline): WSHSY, SAAADI. The CDR3 DNA sequence: TGCGCCAGCAGTGAGTGGGCGGGGTTGCAGTTCTTC. Translation: CASSEWAGLQFF.

The chain links TRBV28 to TRBJ1-2; a weak D match, TRBD1 (5 bases). The CDR3 runs to 14 residues. V shed 6 bases and J shed 8 bases, with 19 bases lying between them. The germline CDR1 and CDR2 sequences are MDHEN and SYDVKM. DNA of the CDR3: TGTGCCAGCAGAAACCTGGTGGGGGGAAAAGGCTACACCTTC. Translating gives CASRNLVGGKGYTF.

About this clone itself: This same CDR3 is encoded by further DNA sequences in the sample. The chain uses TRBV6-1 and TRBJ1-6; no clear D gene. V was trimmed by 2 bases and J by 2 bases, leaving 13 bases between them. The CDR3 covers 17 residues. Germline lookup yields CDR1 MNHNS and CDR2 SASEGT. CDR3 sequence reads: CASSEPIFAAYNSPLHF. The DNA for the CDR3 is TGTGCCAGCAGTGAACCTATATTCGCGGCCTATAATTCACCCCTCCACTTT.

The chain combines TRBV9 with TRBJ1-1; TRBD1 might be the D (6 bases). V was trimmed by 3 bases and J by 8 bases, leaving 11 bases between them. Germline V gives CDR1 SGDLS, CDR2 YYNGEE. There are 12 residues in the CDR3. The CDR3 sequence is CASSDRDIEAFF. The CDR3 region has the DNA TGTGCCAGCAGCGACCGGGACATAGAAGCTTTCTTT.

This clone has just a few counts. The CDR3 region has the DNA TGTGCCAGCAGCCAAGAACCAGGGGACCAAGAGACCCAGTACTTC. Encoded protein: CASSQEPGDQETQYF. V usage is TRBV4-2 and J usage is TRBJ2-5; D might be TRBD1 (6 bases). The CDR3 is 15 residues long. V was cut by 0 bases and J by 0 bases, with 8 bases left in between. Germline CDR1 reads LGHNA; CDR2 reads YNFKEQ.

The gene calls are TRBV5-1 and TRBJ2-2; TRBD1 matches at 11 bases. This CDR3 has 17 residues. CDR1 is SGHRS and CDR2 is YFSETQ in the germline V gene. J was trimmed by 4 bases and V by 4 bases; bases with no gene match: 9. CDR3 DNA sequence: TGCGCCAGCAGCCGCGGACAGGGGGCTCGTAGCACCGGGGAGCTGTTTTTT. Encoded protein: CASSRGQGARSTGELFF. Full variable domain (outside the CDR3, taken from reference TRBV5-1 and TRBJ2-2): KAGVTQTPRYLIKTRGQQVTLSCSPISGHRSVSWYQQTPGQGLQFLFEYFSETQRNKGNFPGRFSGRQFSNSRSEMNVSTLELGDSALYLCASSRGQGARSTGELFFGEGSRLTVL.

This clone was recorded only once. The J gene is TRBJ2-3, the V gene TRBV7-7; D ambiguous. This CDR3 is built from 15 residues. Trimming removed 2 bases at V and 2 bases at J, with 11 bases between. The germline CDR1 and CDR2 sequences are SSHAT and FNYEAQ (reference sequence). The CDR3 loop reads CASSLSLETTDTQYF. The CDR3, as DNA: TGTGCCAGCAGCTTATCGCTAGAGACCACAGATACGCAGTATTTT.

Within the sample, this clone is medium-sized. This sequence joins TRBV7-2 and TRBJ1-1; 7 bases fit TRBD1. Per the germline V gene, CDR1 is SGHTA and CDR2 is FQGNSA. V shed 7 bases and J 7 bases; nucleotides not matched to a gene: 3. This CDR3 comprises 11 residues. The CDR3 bases are TGTGCCAGCATCGGGACAGTTGAAGCTTTCTTT. Its translation is CASIGTVEAFF.

This clone was picked up one time. This chain connects TRBV27 to TRBJ1-5; D remains unclear. The CDR3 is made up of 13 amino acids. Germline V gene sequence: CDR1 MNHEY, CDR2 SMNVEV (reference sequence). V was trimmed by 9 bases and J by 4 bases, leaving 13 bases between them. The CDR3 DNA sequence: TGTGCCAGTCGCGCCCCGGGGAATCAGCCCCAGCATTTT. This translates into CASRAPGNQPQHF.

This chain uses TRBV18 with TRBJ2-7; TRBD2 might be the D (5 bases). This CDR3 is 14 amino acids long. Germline values: CDR1 KGHSH, CDR2 LQKENI. V was shortened by 1 base and J by 3 bases, with 10 bases between the two germline ends. The DNA of the CDR3 is TGTGCCAGCTCACCACGGCGCGCGGGCTACGAGCAGTACTTC. This sequence encodes CASSPRRAGYEQYF. Using reference TRBV18 and TRBJ2-7 for the parts outside the CDR3, the full variable domain is NAGVMQNPRHLVRRRGQEARLRCSPMKGHSHVYWYRQLPEEGLKFMVYLQKENIIDESGMPKERFSAEFPKEGPSILRIQQVVRGDSAAYFCASSPRRAGYEQYFGPGTRLTVT.

The chain is built from TRBV29-1 and TRBJ2-5; 11 positions agree with TRBD1. The J call may be incorrect, as the DNA end agrees better with TRBJ2-7. The CDR3 has 14 residues. Germline V gene lookup returns CDR1 SQVTM and CDR2 ANQGSEA. The CDR3 nucleotides are TGCAGCGTCGCCTACGGACAGGGGGCATACGAGCAGTACTTC. Its protein product is CSVAYGQGAYEQYF.

This chain connects TRBV29-1 to TRBJ2-6, with 7 bases aligning to TRBD1. The CDR3 is 14 amino acids. V lost 7 bases, J lost 4 bases, and 7 bases stayed unmatched. The germline V gene encodes CDR1 SQVTM and CDR2 ANQGSEA. In DNA form, the CDR3 reads TGCAGCGCCACTACAGGGGTGGGGGCCAACGTCCTGACTTTC. Its translation: CSATTGVGANVLTF.

The chain couples TRBV7-8 to TRBJ2-1; a weak D match, TRBD1 (5 bases). The CDR3 spans 14 residues. V was clipped by 1 base and J by 13 bases, with 17 bases between them. Germline V gives CDR1 SGHVS, CDR2 FQNEAQ. This chain's CDR3 is CASSLVDSRVTQFF. CDR3 coding DNA: TGTGCCAGCAGCTTAGTAGACAGTCGCGTAACTCAGTTCTTC.

The rearrangement joins TRBV19 to TRBJ2-7; 7 bases are shared with TRBD1. The CDR3 loop spans 13 amino acids. Trimming cost V 8 bases and J 2 bases; bases outside gene matches: 6. Germline V lookup: CDR1 LNHDA, CDR2 SQIVND (reference sequence). CDR3 DNA sequence: TGTGCCAGTGGGGGACAGAGCCCCTACGAGCAGTACTTC. Translating it yields CASGGQSPYEQYF.

The chain uses TRBV7-9 and TRBJ2-7; a possible D gene is TRBD1 (6 bases). Trimming left V 5 bases short and J 0 bases short, with 17 bases between. CDR1 is SEHNR, CDR2 FQNEAQ, per germline (reference sequence). The CDR3 contains 16 residues. The CDR3 region is CASSLNTGPSSYEQYF. CDR3 sequence (DNA): TGTGCCAGCAGCCTCAATACAGGGCCCTCCTCCTACGAGCAGTACTTC.

The chain joins TRBV2 to TRBJ2-7; weak D call: TRBD1 (6 bases). Germline CDR1 is SNHLY and CDR2 is FYNNEI. The CDR3 covers 15 residues. Between the trimmed V and J ends, which lost 6 bases and 3 bases, there was a span of 18 bases. The CDR3 region has the DNA TGTGCCAGCAGAGCCACCGTACGGGACAACTACGAGCAGTACTTC. Translated, it gives CASRATVRDNYEQYF.

The chain carries TRBV7-4 and TRBJ2-5, with TRBD2 matching over 10 bases. Germline values: CDR1 SGHVT, CDR2 SQSDAQ. The CDR3 spans 17 residues. V lost 1 base to trimming and J lost 6 bases; unmatched junction nucleotides: 11. The CDR3 here is CASSLVESGGAGKTQYF. CDR3 coding DNA: TGTGCCAGCAGCTTAGTAGAGAGCGGGGGGGCCGGGAAGACCCAGTACTTC. The full variable domain, completed using reference TRBV7-4 and TRBJ2-5, is GAGVSQSPRYKVAKRGRDVALRCDSISGHVTLYWYRQTLGQGSEVLTYSQSDAQRDKSGRPSGRFSAERPERSVSTLKIQRTEQGDSAVYLCASSLVESGGAGKTQYFGPGTRLLVL.

V is TRBV27 and J is TRBJ2-7; D perhaps matches TRBD2 (6 bases). V was cut by 2 bases and J by 1 base, with 15 bases left in between. This CDR3 comprises 16 residues. The V gene's germline CDR1 is MNHEY and CDR2 SMNVEV (reference sequence). Here the CDR3 reads CASSLGSGGRSYEQYF. CDR3 DNA: TGTGCCAGCAGTTTAGGGTCCGGGGGTCGATCCTACGAGCAGTACTTC.

This chain connects TRBV6-5 to TRBJ1-5; TRBD1 matches at 7 bases. V shed 5 bases and J 5 bases; nucleotides not matched to a gene: 9. CDR3 size: 15 residues. Per germline, CDR1 MNHEY and CDR2 SVGAGI. In DNA, the CDR3 is TGTGCCAGCAGTCCCGGGACAGCGGTCGATCAGCCCCAGCATTTT. It is translated as CASSPGTAVDQPQHF.

The chain recombines TRBV6-1 with TRBJ2-7; 10 bases map to TRBD2. After removal of 5 bases from V and 6 bases from J, the junction contained 4 bases not matched to a gene. The germline CDR1 and CDR2 sequences are MNHNS and SASEGT. The CDR3 is made up of 13 amino acids. CDR3 loop: CASSSGGASEQYF. CDR3 in DNA: TGTGCCAGCAGTAGCGGGGGGGCGAGCGAGCAGTACTTC.